The entry below gives a single TCR beta chain sequence along with its context. This entry comes from a study of cytomegalovirus exposure and HLA in healthy donors. The PCR ran on 60 Vbeta and 13 Jbeta primers. Measured with immunoSEQ multiplex PCR; TCRdb has only the in-frame clones, and not every one. Found here are fewer than 200,000 clones, less than 85% of them singletons; the top ten hold 1.5%. V was clipped by 0 bases and J by 3 bases; unmatched bases: 2. This CDR3 has 15 residues. Germline values: CDR1 SGHRS, CDR2 YFSETQ. Sequenced input: PBMCs. This sequence was found in a male donor in good health and CMV-seronegative. The rearrangement uses TRBV5-1 and TRBJ2-1; TRBD2 agrees at 8 bases. The CDR3, as DNA: TGCGCCAGCAGCTTGGAAAGCGGGGGCTACAATGAGCAGTTCTTC. This encodes CASSLESGGYNEQFF.